The rows below give T cell receptor beta chains drawn from one sample of a study of T-cell reconstitution after alpha-beta-depleted transplantation in children. TCRdb fed the PCR reads into MiXCR, producing one record per CDR3 protein. The sample contains around 800,000 distinct CDR3 sequences, 15% to 20% of which appear only once. This specimen was PBMCs, mostly from graft donor cells, taken 360 days after TCRalphabeta/CD19-depleted stem cell transplant. The receptors originated from a male patient aged 10 to 17 who had a stem cell transplant for acute lymphoblastic leukemia, so the T cells may come from the graft donor. Each CDR3 is given with its conserved first and last residue. The order of the fields is D gene, J gene, V gene, clone size, CDR3 protein, CDR3 DNA. The D gene is left open where the match is weak. A row's size may be missing; if present it is once, few, many or a size class.

d_gene: NA
j_gene: TRBJ2-7
v_gene: TRBV5-1
abundance: NA
CDR3aa: CASSLPPPGRSYEQYF
CDR3nt: TGCGCCAGCAGCTTGCCCCCCCCAGGGCGAAGCTACGAGCAGTACTTC

d_gene: NA
j_gene: TRBJ2-3
v_gene: TRBV20-1
abundance: NA
CDR3aa: CSARDPQILDTQYF
CDR3nt: TGCAGTGCTAGAGATCCCCAGATCCTAGATACGCAGTATTTT

d_gene: NA
j_gene: TRBJ2-7
v_gene: TRBV29-1
abundance: few
CDR3aa: CSAKSPGGTHHEQYF
CDR3nt: TGCAGCGCCAAGTCCCCTGGGGGGACTCACCACGAGCAGTACTTC

d_gene: NA
j_gene: TRBJ2-1
v_gene: TRBV2
abundance: NA
CDR3aa: CASGASALSYNEQFF
CDR3nt: TGTGCCAGCGGGGCTAGCGCCCTCTCCTACAATGAGCAGTTCTTC

d_gene: TRBD1
j_gene: TRBJ2-2
v_gene: TRBV7-2
abundance: few
CDR3aa: CASSFDRGGTGELFF
CDR3nt: TGTGCCAGCAGCTTCGACAGGGGCGGCACCGGGGAGCTGTTTTTT

d_gene: NA
j_gene: TRBJ2-1
v_gene: TRBV10-3
abundance: few
CDR3aa: CAISTQRDNEQFF
CDR3nt: TGTGCCATCAGCACACAAAGGGACAATGAGCAGTTCTTC

d_gene: NA
j_gene: TRBJ2-6
v_gene: TRBV20-1
abundance: few
CDR3aa: CSARRGVSGANVLTF
CDR3nt: TGCAGTGCTAGAAGGGGGGTATCTGGGGCCAACGTCCTGACTTTC

d_gene: TRBD1
j_gene: TRBJ2-1
v_gene: TRBV6-5
abundance: NA
CDR3aa: CASSWDRGRYNEQFF
CDR3nt: TGTGCCAGCAGTTGGGACAGGGGGCGTTACAATGAGCAGTTCTTC

d_gene: TRBD1
j_gene: TRBJ1-2
v_gene: TRBV5-1
abundance: few
CDR3aa: CASAPGDRVKSNYGYTF
CDR3nt: TGCGCCAGCGCCCCCGGGGACAGGGTCAAATCTAACTATGGCTACACCTTC

d_gene: NA
j_gene: TRBJ2-1
v_gene: TRBV19
abundance: NA
CDR3aa: CASTGRGPYNEQFF
CDR3nt: TGTGCCAGTACTGGTCGGGGTCCCTACAATGAGCAGTTCTTC

d_gene: NA
j_gene: TRBJ2-1
v_gene: TRBV11-2
abundance: many
CDR3aa: CASNLLGDAYNEQFF
CDR3nt: TGTGCCAGCAACTTATTAGGGGACGCATACAATGAGCAGTTCTTC

d_gene: TRBD1
j_gene: TRBJ2-2
v_gene: TRBV5-6
abundance: few
CDR3aa: CASSLVLDRGTGELFF
CDR3nt: TGTGCCAGCAGCTTGGTGTTGGACAGGGGCACCGGGGAGCTGTTTTTT

d_gene: NA
j_gene: TRBJ2-3
v_gene: TRBV5-5
abundance: few
CDR3aa: CASSAVFARSASTDTQYF
CDR3nt: TGTGCCAGCAGCGCCGTGTTCGCGCGGAGTGCTAGCACAGATACGCAGTATTTT

d_gene: TRBD2
j_gene: TRBJ2-6
v_gene: TRBV5-1
abundance: many
CDR3aa: CASSGGVPPSGANVLTF
CDR3nt: TGCGCCAGCTCGGGGGGGGTTCCTCCCTCTGGGGCCAACGTCCTGACTTTC

d_gene: NA
j_gene: TRBJ2-2
v_gene: TRBV11-3
abundance: few
CDR3aa: CASRGGTTNTGELFF
CDR3nt: TGTGCCAGCAGAGGGGGGACAACGAACACCGGGGAGCTGTTTTTT

d_gene: NA
j_gene: TRBJ2-7
v_gene: TRBV11-1
abundance: NA
CDR3aa: CASSLPKQGNNYEQYF
CDR3nt: TGTGCCAGCAGCTTGCCCAAACAGGGAAATAACTACGAGCAGTACTTC

d_gene: TRBD2
j_gene: TRBJ2-1
v_gene: TRBV27
abundance: NA
CDR3aa: CASSFGGGFYNEQFF
CDR3nt: TGTGCCAGCAGTTTCGGGGGGGGATTCTACAATGAGCAGTTCTTC

d_gene: NA
j_gene: TRBJ2-3
v_gene: TRBV5-5
abundance: NA
CDR3aa: CASSQVYMGTDTQYF
CDR3nt: TGTGCCAGCAGCCAAGTATACATGGGCACAGATACGCAGTATTTT